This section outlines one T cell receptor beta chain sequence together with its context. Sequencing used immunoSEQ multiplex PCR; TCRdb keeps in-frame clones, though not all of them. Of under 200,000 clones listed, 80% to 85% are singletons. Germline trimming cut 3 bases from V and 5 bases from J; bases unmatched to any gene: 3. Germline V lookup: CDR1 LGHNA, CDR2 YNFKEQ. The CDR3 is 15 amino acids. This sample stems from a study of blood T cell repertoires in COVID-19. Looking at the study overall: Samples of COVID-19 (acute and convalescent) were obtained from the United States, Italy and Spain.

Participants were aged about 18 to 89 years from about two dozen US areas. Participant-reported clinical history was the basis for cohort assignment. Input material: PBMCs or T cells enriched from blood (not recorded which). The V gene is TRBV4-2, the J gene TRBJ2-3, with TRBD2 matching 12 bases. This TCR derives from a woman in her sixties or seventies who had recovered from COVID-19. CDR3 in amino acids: CASSQLAGGQDTQYF. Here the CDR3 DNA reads TGTGCCAGCAGCCAGCTAGCGGGGGGGCAAGATACGCAGTATTTT.